Presented here are 30 T cell receptor beta chains from one specimen sequenced in a study of cytomegalovirus exposure and HLA in healthy donors. The PCR contained 60 Vbeta and 13 Jbeta primers. Only in-frame clones appear in the TCRdb table, and some are missing; sequencing was by immunoSEQ multiplex PCR. The sample has about 150,000 clones; more than 60% are singletons. Sequenced material: PBMCs. Source of these receptors: a woman in her twenties or thirties in good health and CMV-seropositive.

The rearrangement uses TRBV6-5 and TRBJ1-2; perhaps TRBD1 as D (5 bases). CDR1 is MNHEY, CDR2 SVGAGI, per germline. The CDR3 is made up of 14 amino acids. Trimming pared 0 bases from V and 2 bases from J, leaving 7 bases between. CDR3 nucleotide sequence: TGTGCCAGCAGTTACTCGACAGCGAACTATGGCTACACCTTC. It codes for CASSYSTANYGYTF.

This clone was seen a few times. The chain joins TRBV18 to TRBJ1-1; 11 nucleotides agree with TRBD1. The ends lost 3 bases at V and 4 bases at J; junction bases unmatched: 1. This CDR3 has 14 residues. Germline CDR1 KGHSH, CDR2 LQKENI. The DNA of the CDR3 is TGTGCCAGCTCACCTGGGACAGGGGGCACTGAAGCTTTCTTT. It encodes CASSPGTGGTEAFF.

The rearrangement links TRBV9 to TRBJ2-1; TRBD1 matches at 10 bases. V shed 0 bases and J 8 bases; nucleotides not matched to a gene: 2. Germline CDR1 SGDLS, CDR2 YYNGEE. The CDR3 is made up of 14 amino acids. The CDR3 bases are TGTGCCAGCAGCGTAGGACAGGGGGCGTATGAGCAGTTCTTC. Amino acid sequence: CASSVGQGAYEQFF.

This chain links TRBV27 with TRBJ2-7, with 7 bases identical to TRBD1. The ends lost 3 bases at V and 4 bases at J; junction bases unmatched: 12. Germline-derived CDR1 and CDR2 are MNHEY and SMNVEV (reference sequence). This CDR3 contains 16 residues. This CDR3 is CASSFSTGEKIYEQYF. CDR3 DNA: TGTGCCAGCAGTTTTTCAACAGGGGAAAAAATTTACGAGCAGTACTTC.

The table lists this clone with a count of one. This chain connects TRBV11-3 to TRBJ2-4; D is possibly TRBD1 (6 bases). CDR1 and CDR2 (germline): SGHNT, YENEEA. The CDR3 has 16 residues. V gave up 6 bases and J gave up 8 bases, with 23 bases separating them. The DNA for the CDR3 is TGTGCCAGCAGTAACAGGGTGGGACGCCTCCCGGACATTCAGTACTTC. Protein product: CASSNRVGRLPDIQYF. Looking up the rest from reference TRBV11-3 and TRBJ2-4 gives the full variable domain: EAGVVQSPRYKIIEKKQPVAFWCNPISGHNTLYWYLQNLGQGPELLIRYENEEAVDDSQLPKDRFSAERLKGVDSTLKIQPAELGDSAVYLCASSNRVGRLPDIQYFGAGTRLSVL.

This clone turned up a few times. The rearrangement joins TRBV7-6 to TRBJ1-1, with D maybe TRBD1 (6 bases). The CDR3 loop spans 15 amino acids. V lost 0 bases, J lost 5 bases, and 13 bases lay in between. The germline CDR1 and CDR2 sequences are SGHVS and FNYEAQ. CDR3 region: CASSLAGTGSTEAFF. CDR3 coding DNA: TGTGCCAGCAGCTTAGCGGGAACAGGGTCTACTGAAGCTTTCTTT.

This clone has a single count. V gene TRBV30 combines with J gene TRBJ2-7; no clear D. CDR1 is GTSNPN, CDR2 SVGIG, per germline (reference sequence). V was cut by 5 bases and J by 5 bases, with 10 bases left in between. CDR3 length equals 11 residues. CDR3 nucleotide sequence: TGTGCCTGGGGCCCCCGTAACGAGCAGTACTTC. Translating it yields CAWGPRNEQYF.

This rearrangement joins TRBV28 to TRBJ1-6; D possibly corresponds to TRBD1 (5 bases). CDR1 is MDHEN, CDR2 SYDVKM, per germline. V was pared by 8 bases and J by 0 bases, with 14 bases between. This CDR3 comprises 16 residues. The CDR3 loop reads CASSEQGSSYNSPLHF. CDR3 nucleotides: TGTGCCAGCTCTGAGCAGGGAAGCTCCTATAATTCACCCCTCCACTTT.

This sequence joins TRBV9 and TRBJ2-2; D is uncertain. The CDR3 contains 15 residues. V was pared by 0 bases and J by 8 bases, with 14 bases between. CDR1 and CDR2 (germline): SGDLS, YYNGEE. CDR3 DNA sequence: TGTGCCAGCAGCGTAGGACAAGAGATCTGGGGGGAGCTGTTTTTT. Protein sequence: CASSVGQEIWGELFF.

The count of this clone is one. CDR3 nucleotides: TGTGCCAGCAGTGGGAATAGCGGGGAACGCCCGTACTTC. Translating it yields CASSGNSGERPYF. The genes are TRBV2 and TRBJ2-7; TRBD2 matches at 8 bases. V gave up 4 bases and J gave up 12 bases; unmatched junction bases: 11. There are 13 residues in the CDR3. CDR1 and CDR2 from the germline V gene are SNHLY and FYNNEI.

V gene TRBV28 combines with J gene TRBJ1-3; unclear D gene. CDR3 length: 11 amino acids. Per germline, CDR1 MDHEN and CDR2 SYDVKM. V lost 11 bases to trimming and J lost 1 base, with 6 bases between them. The CDR3 sequence is CASRSGNTIYF. As DNA, the CDR3 is TGTGCCTCCCGGTCTGGAAACACCATATATTTT.

This clone has just one count. This chain uses TRBV12-5 with TRBJ1-5; 7 bases match TRBD1. This CDR3 region has 13 residues. V shed 5 bases and J 5 bases; nucleotides not matched to a gene: 3. The germline V gene encodes CDR1 LGHNT and CDR2 FRNRAP. CDR3 protein: CASGHQGDQPQHF. The CDR3 nucleotides read TGTGCTAGTGGTCATCAGGGGGATCAGCCCCAGCATTTT.

The rearrangement uses TRBV2 and TRBJ2-5; 8 bases line up with TRBD1. Trimming removed 6 bases from V and 5 bases from J; junction bases left unmatched: 8. Per the germline V gene, CDR1 is SNHLY and CDR2 is FYNNEI. The CDR3 is 14 residues long. Written as DNA, the CDR3 is TGTGCCAGCAGGGAAACAGGGGGGCGGGAGACCCAGTACTTC. It specifies CASRETGGRETQYF.

The chain joins TRBV5-5 to TRBJ2-3, with D tentatively TRBD1 (5 bases). This CDR3 has 14 amino acids. CDR1 is SGHKS and CDR2 is YYEKEE in the germline V gene (reference sequence). The V end was cut by 0 bases, the J end by 6 bases, with 11 bases between. CDR3 nucleotide sequence: TGTGCCAGCAGCTTGGGGACACCAAGGGATACGCAGTATTTT. This translates into CASSLGTPRDTQYF.

The chain has TRBV9 and TRBJ2-5; 12 bases align to TRBD2. Germline V CDR1 and CDR2: SGDLS, YYNGEE. J gave up 5 bases and V 0 bases, and 8 bases lay outside the gene matches. The CDR3 sequence is 17 residues long. DNA for the CDR3: TGTGCCAGCAGCGTAGGGGCTAGCGGGAGGGCAGAGGAGACCCAGTACTTC. This gives the protein CASSVGASGRAEETQYF.

The chain combines TRBV5-6 with TRBJ1-1, with 8 nucleotides matching TRBD1. Trimming at V came to 0 bases and at J to 3 bases, leaving 4 bases not matched to a gene. CDR3 size: 15 residues. Looked up from germline, CDR1 is SGHDT and CDR2 is YYEEEE. The CDR3 here is CASSLAPDRDTEAFF. The CDR3 DNA reads as TGTGCCAGCAGCTTGGCCCCGGACAGGGACACTGAAGCTTTCTTT. Complete variable domain (other parts from reference TRBV5-6 and TRBJ1-1): DAGVTQSPTHLIKTRGQQVTLRCSPKSGHDTVSWYQQALGQGPQFIFQYYEEEERQRGNFPDRFSGHQFPNYSSELNVNALLLGDSALYLCASSLAPDRDTEAFFGQGTRLTVV.

This clone was observed a few times. This chain links TRBV4-1 with TRBJ2-7; TRBD1 matches at 10 bases. This CDR3 has 15 amino acids. J lost 6 bases, V lost 4 bases, and 9 bases had no gene match. Per germline, CDR1 MGHRA and CDR2 YSYEKL. The CDR3 sequence: CASSPNDRGQGEQYF. The CDR3 DNA is TGCGCCAGCAGCCCAAACGACAGGGGGCAGGGCGAGCAGTACTTC.

This sequence joins TRBV6-1 and TRBJ1-4, with D perhaps matching TRBD1 (6 bases). The V end was cut by 4 bases, the J end by 0 bases, with 12 bases between. Germline V gene sequence: CDR1 MNHNS, CDR2 SASEGT. The CDR3 is made up of 16 amino acids. This chain's CDR3 is CASSGLDRPTNEKLFF. The CDR3 DNA reads TGTGCCAGCAGTGGTCTCGACAGGCCAACTAATGAAAAACTGTTTTTT.

The chain joins TRBV28 to TRBJ1-5, with D uncertain. This CDR3 has 16 amino acids. Germline CDR1 MDHEN, CDR2 SYDVKM. Trimming took off 6 bases at V and 1 base at J, with 16 bases between the two ends. This CDR3 is CASSMPGGLSNQPQHF. CDR3 nucleotide sequence: TGTGCCAGCAGCATGCCCGGTGGTTTGAGCAATCAGCCCCAGCATTTT. The variable domain in full, completed from reference TRBV28 and TRBJ1-5, reads DVKVTQSSRYLVKRTGEKVFLECVQDMDHENMFWYRQDPGLGLRLIYFSYDVKMKEKGDIPEGYSVSREKKERFSLILESASTNQTSMYLCASSMPGGLSNQPQHFGDGTRLSIL.

V gene TRBV5-1 combines with J gene TRBJ1-5; D not resolved. Trimming took 6 bases from V and 0 from J, leaving 28 bases between them. The germline CDR1 and CDR2 sequences are SGHRS and YFSETQ. The length of the CDR3 is 20 residues. CDR3 sequence reads: CASNQNLAFSESNSNQPQHF. Written as DNA, the CDR3 is TGCGCCAGCAACCAGAACCTTGCTTTTTCAGAATCAAATAGCAATCAGCCCCAGCATTTT.

The V call is TRBV4-1, the J call TRBJ1-4; no clear D gene. This CDR3 region has 17 residues. Trimming removed 3 bases from V and 8 bases from J, with 22 bases in between. The germline V gene encodes CDR1 MGHRA and CDR2 YSYEKL. This CDR3 reads CASSQPGGEMLREKLFF. The CDR3 nucleotides are TGCGCCAGCAGCCAGCCGGGCGGGGAAATGTTACGGGAAAAACTGTTTTTT.

The chain recombines TRBV7-6 with TRBJ2-5; 13 bases fit TRBD2. This CDR3 is 16 amino acids long. Germline CDR1 reads SGHVS; CDR2 reads FNYEAQ. J lost 2 bases, V lost 4 bases, and 4 bases had no gene match. The CDR3 protein is CASSSGTSGEQETQYF. The CDR3 DNA reads TGTGCCAGCAGCTCAGGGACTAGCGGGGAACAAGAGACCCAGTACTTC.

This clone was recorded a few times. The chain joins TRBV6-5 to TRBJ2-1; 9 bases are a match to TRBD2. Losses at the gene ends were 5 bases for V and 2 bases for J; bases not matched to a gene: 4. The CDR3 is 15 amino acids. Germline values: CDR1 MNHEY, CDR2 SVGAGI. The CDR3 is CASSRLAETYNEQFF. The CDR3 DNA sequence: TGTGCCAGCAGTAGACTAGCGGAAACCTACAATGAGCAGTTCTTC.

The rearrangement links TRBV27 to TRBJ2-7, with 8 bases identical to TRBD2. V lost 7 bases and J lost 6; bases outside the gene matches: 5. This CDR3 has 12 amino acids. The germline CDR1 and CDR2 sequences are MNHEY and SMNVEV (reference sequence). The CDR3 sequence is CASTPRGAEQYF. The CDR3 DNA reads as TGTGCCAGCACCCCGCGGGGGGCCGAGCAGTACTTC.

This chain links TRBV9 with TRBJ1-5; D perhaps matches TRBD1 (6 bases). There are 18 residues in the CDR3. Germline-derived CDR1 and CDR2 are SGDLS and YYNGEE. The V end lost 9 bases, the J end lost 0 bases, and 25 bases lay between the germline ends. The CDR3 region has the DNA TGTGCCACCTGCAGGGGATTAGGCAGACCTAATAGCAATCAGCCCCAGCATTTT. Encoded protein: CATCRGLGRPNSNQPQHF.

This chain links TRBV6-5 with TRBJ2-1; possibly TRBD2 for D (6 bases). Germline CDR1 and CDR2: MNHEY and SVGAGI. This CDR3 is built from 14 residues. The V and J ends lost 10 bases and 4 bases respectively, with 17 bases between them. CDR3 loop: CAIGGAGPYNEQFF. CDR3 in DNA: TGTGCCATCGGGGGTGCGGGACCGTACAATGAGCAGTTCTTC.

This clone turned up a few times. The V and J genes are TRBV28 and TRBJ2-7, with D maybe TRBD1 (6 bases). Germline V gives CDR1 MDHEN, CDR2 SYDVKM. Between the trimmed V and J ends, which lost 5 bases and 7 bases, there was a span of 15 bases. The CDR3 spans 13 residues. The CDR3 region has the DNA TGTGCCAGCAGTCTGAGTGACAGGTGGGAGCAGTACTTC. It specifies CASSLSDRWEQYF. The full variable domain, in which reference TRBV28 and TRBJ2-7 provide the parts outside the CDR3, is DVKVTQSSRYLVKRTGEKVFLECVQDMDHENMFWYRQDPGLGLRLIYFSYDVKMKEKGDIPEGYSVSREKKERFSLILESASTNQTSMYLCASSLSDRWEQYFGPGTRLTVT.

This CDR3 is CASSAGSATNEKLFF. In nucleotides, the CDR3 is TGTGCCAGTAGTGCTGGGAGTGCAACTAATGAAAAACTGTTTTTT. V gene TRBV19 combines with J gene TRBJ1-4; D not resolved. The CDR3 consists of 15 residues. The germline gives CDR1 LNHDA, CDR2 SQIVND (reference sequence). Trimming left V 5 bases short and J 0 bases short, with 10 bases between.

This chain joins TRBV7-2 and TRBJ2-7, with 9 bases matching TRBD1. With V trimmed by 5 bases and J by 4 bases, 15 bases remained unmatched. Germline CDR1 and CDR2: SGHTA and FQGNSA. The CDR3 sequence is 17 residues long. The CDR3 sequence: CASSLRSTGGDYYEQYF. The CDR3 coding sequence is TGTGCCAGCAGCCTGCGATCGACAGGGGGTGATTATTACGAGCAGTACTTC. The variable domain in full, completed from reference TRBV7-2 and TRBJ2-7, reads GAGVSQSPSNKVTEKGKDVELRCDPISGHTALYWYRQSLGQGLEFLIYFQGNSAPDKSGLPSDRFSAERTGGSVSTLTIQRTQQEDSAVYLCASSLRSTGGDYYEQYFGPGTRLTVT.

The chain carries TRBV9 and TRBJ1-2; 11 bases fit TRBD1. The V segment lost 0 bases and the J segment 8 bases; nucleotides outside the gene matches: 9. The length of the CDR3 is 16 residues. In germline, CDR1 is SGDLS, CDR2 YYNGEE. CDR3 in DNA: TGTGCCAGCAGCGTAGTAGTAGGACAGGGGGCTCGGGGCTACACCTTC. Translated, it gives CASSVVVGQGARGYTF.